These 20 T cell receptor beta chains were sequenced from one sample in a study of blood T cell repertoires in COVID-19. Sequencing used immunoSEQ multiplex PCR; TCRdb keeps in-frame clones, though not all of them. The sample lists a few hundred thousand clones; around four fifths were seen once. The sequencing input was peripheral blood. Receptor source: a man in his thirties or forties who had recovered from COVID-19.

DNA of the CDR3: TGTGCCAGCGGTCCGGCGGGGGCCCGCGAGCAGTACTTC. It specifies CASGPAGAREQYF. The chain combines TRBV2 with TRBJ2-7; tentative D call: TRBD2 (7 bases). Germline assignment: CDR1 SNHLY and CDR2 FYNNEI. Trimming cost V 8 bases and J 6 bases, with 17 bases left between them. The CDR3 totals 13 residues.

V gene TRBV3-1 (or the pseudogene TRBV3-2) combines with J gene TRBJ2-5; tentative D call: TRBD2 (7 bases). Germline V gene data show CDR1 as LGHDT and CDR2 as YNNKEL (reference sequence). V dropped 4 bases and J dropped 5 bases, with 17 bases sitting between them. The length of the CDR3 is 15 residues. CDR3 nucleotide sequence: TGTGCCAGCAGCCCCTTCGCGGGGGCGGGGGAGACCCAGTACTTC. Translation: CASSPFAGAGETQYF.

This rearrangement joins TRBV5-1 to TRBJ1-1, with a possible D match to TRBD1 (5 bases). Between the trimmed V and J ends, which lost 4 bases and 1 base, there was a span of 8 bases. The length of the CDR3 is 13 residues. Germline CDR1 SGHRS, CDR2 YFSETQ. Here the CDR3 DNA reads TGCGCCAGCAGCCGACAGCAGAACACTGAAGCTTTCTTT. Residues: CASSRQQNTEAFF.

This clone was observed once. The chain recombines TRBV5-1 with TRBJ2-5; D possibly corresponds to TRBD2 (5 bases). Trimming removed 0 bases at V and 5 bases at J, with 11 bases between. CDR1 is SGHRS, CDR2 YFSETQ, per germline. CDR3 length equals 14 residues. The CDR3 DNA reads as TGCGCCAGCAGCTTGGCCACGGGGTTGGAGACCCAGTACTTC. Amino acid sequence: CASSLATGLETQYF.

J is TRBJ2-1 and V is TRBV7-3; maybe TRBD2 (5 bases). There are 13 residues in the CDR3. The V gene lost 5 bases and the J gene lost 8 bases, with 13 bases spanning the gap. Germline values: CDR1 SGHTA, CDR2 FQGTGA. This CDR3 reads CASSPRVSDEQFF. Written as DNA, the CDR3 is TGTGCCAGCAGCCCGAGGGTGAGCGATGAGCAGTTCTTC.

This clone was detected only once. The CDR3, as DNA: TGTGCCAGCAGCCGGACAGGGTTGAACACCGGGGAGCTGTTTTTT. Protein sequence: CASSRTGLNTGELFF. J is TRBJ2-2 and V is TRBV5-8; 8 bases fit TRBD1. The J segment lost 1 base and the V segment lost 4 bases, leaving 3 bases of the junction unmatched. The CDR3 contains 15 residues. Per the germline V gene, CDR1 is SGHTS and CDR2 is YDEGEE.

V is TRBV5-1 and J is TRBJ2-2; a possible D gene is TRBD2 (5 bases). CDR1 and CDR2 from the germline V gene are SGHRS and YFSETQ. This CDR3 spans 16 amino acids. V was pared by 4 bases and J by 7 bases, with 20 bases between. The CDR3 region has the DNA TGCGCCAGCAGCCCGGGTGGACTCCCCCGGGTCGGGGAGCTGTTTTTT. The encoded protein is CASSPGGLPRVGELFF.

The chain couples TRBV25-1 to TRBJ2-5, with 7 bases that match TRBD1. The V gene's germline CDR1 is MGHDK and CDR2 SYGVNS. The CDR3 consists of 16 residues. V dropped 1 base and J dropped 6; count of bases not matched to a gene: 11. For the CDR3, the DNA is TGTGCCAGCAGTGAATCCGGGACGACAGGGTGGAAGACCCAGTACTTC. It is translated as CASSESGTTGWKTQYF.

The chain has TRBV3-1 (or the pseudogene TRBV3-2) and TRBJ2-5; 10 nucleotides match TRBD2. The V segment lost 4 bases and the J segment 5 bases; nucleotides outside the gene matches: 19. The CDR3 sequence is 19 residues long. Germline V gene sequence: CDR1 LGHDT, CDR2 YNNKEL (reference sequence). CDR3 residues: CASSPRDRLAGSRRETQYF. CDR3 bases: TGTGCCAGCAGCCCAAGAGATAGACTAGCGGGCTCCCGCCGGGAGACCCAGTACTTC.

The chain uses TRBV18 and TRBJ2-2, with a possible D match to TRBD1 (6 bases). This CDR3 has 13 residues. The germline V gene encodes CDR1 KGHSH and CDR2 LQKENI. V lost 5 bases and J 3 bases, leaving 7 bases between the germline ends. Written as DNA, the CDR3 is TGTGCCAGCTCAACAGGGCACACCGGGGAGCTGTTTTTT. Translating it yields CASSTGHTGELFF.

The rearrangement joins TRBV5-4 to TRBJ2-7; 7 nucleotides agree with TRBD1. Germline V gene data show CDR1 as SGHNT and CDR2 as YYREEE (reference sequence). The CDR3 totals 16 residues. The J segment lost 3 bases and the V segment lost 2 bases, leaving 11 bases of the junction unmatched. CDR3 amino acids: CASSLPGQRLGYEQYF. In DNA form, the CDR3 reads TGTGCCAGCAGCTTACCGGGACAGAGATTGGGCTACGAGCAGTACTTC.

Concerning this clone: Other DNA sequences in the same sample also yield this CDR3. This chain uses TRBV7-3 with TRBJ2-5; possibly TRBD1 for D (6 bases). The ends were cut back, 1 base at V and 3 bases at J, with 6 bases in the middle. Germline V gene sequence: CDR1 SGHTA, CDR2 FQGTGA. CDR3 length: 13 amino acids. CDR3 loop: CASSLNREETQYF. CDR3 in DNA: TGTGCCAGCAGCTTAAACAGGGAAGAGACCCAGTACTTC.

The V and J genes are TRBV2 and TRBJ2-3; no reliable D call. V was trimmed by 5 bases and J by 2 bases, leaving 8 bases between them. Per germline, CDR1 SNHLY and CDR2 FYNNEI. The CDR3 totals 13 residues. This chain's CDR3 is CASSTGYTDTQYF. DNA of the CDR3: TGTGCCAGCAGTACCGGGTACACAGATACGCAGTATTTT.

This clone was seen more than once but under ten times. The J gene is TRBJ2-2, the V gene TRBV6-4, with no clear D. Germline CDR1 reads MRHNA; CDR2 reads SNTAGT. The CDR3 covers 14 residues. V was cut by 2 bases and J by 4 bases, with 8 bases left in between. CDR3 sequence reads: CASSDGQATGELFF. In nucleotides, the CDR3 is TGTGCCAGCAGTGACGGGCAGGCCACCGGGGAGCTGTTTTTT.

The J gene is TRBJ2-7, the V gene TRBV10-3, with 7 bases matching TRBD1. The CDR3 consists of 13 residues. J was trimmed by 7 bases and V by 6 bases; bases with no gene match: 9. Germline loops: CDR1 ENHRY, CDR2 SYGVKD. CDR3 protein: CAISQDRVREQYV. The CDR3 nucleotides are TGTGCCATCAGCCAAGACAGGGTCCGAGAGCAGTACGTC.

This clone was recorded once. The CDR3 bases are TGTGCCAGCAGCTTCGGGACTACTCAAGAGACCCAGTACTTC. This translates into CASSFGTTQETQYF. The chain recombines TRBV7-6 with TRBJ2-5, with TRBD2 identical over 7 bases. Trimming cost V 3 bases and J 2 bases; bases outside gene matches: 3. The germline gives CDR1 SGHVS, CDR2 FNYEAQ. The CDR3 consists of 14 residues.

This clone appeared a single time. V is TRBV5-1 and J is TRBJ2-3; D is possibly TRBD1 (6 bases). The germline V gene has CDR1 SGHRS and CDR2 YFSETQ. This CDR3 contains 16 residues. The V end was cut by 1 base, the J end by 2 bases, with 14 bases between. CDR3 amino acids: CASSLTTGTLTDTQYF. The DNA of the CDR3 is TGCGCCAGCAGCTTGACCACAGGGACCCTCACAGATACGCAGTATTTT.

The chain has TRBV5-1 and TRBJ2-3; D is undetermined. CDR1 is SGHRS and CDR2 is YFSETQ in the germline V gene. This CDR3 is built from 17 residues. Trimming removed 4 bases at V and 0 bases at J, with 18 bases between. CDR3 nucleotide sequence: TGCGCCAGCAGCCTGGGATTGGCACATACAAGCACAGATACGCAGTATTTT. Translated, it gives CASSLGLAHTSTDTQYF.

The DNA of the CDR3 is TGTGCCAGCAGCCGGGACAGGGTTAGTTCACCCCTCCACTTT. Translating it yields CASSRDRVSSPLHF. The chain employs TRBV7-6 and TRBJ1-6; 9 bases fit TRBD1. The CDR3 has 14 amino acids. The germline CDR1 and CDR2 sequences are SGHVS and FNYEAQ. J gave up 9 bases and V 5 bases, and 5 bases lay outside the gene matches.

The chain joins TRBV7-8 to TRBJ2-7; D perhaps matches TRBD2 (6 bases). Trimming took 1 base from V and 5 from J, leaving 6 bases between them. CDR3 size: 12 residues. The germline gives CDR1 SGHVS, CDR2 FQNEAQ. In DNA form, the CDR3 reads TGTGCCAGCAGCTTAGGCGGGGACGAGCAGTACGTC. Translation: CASSLGGDEQYV.